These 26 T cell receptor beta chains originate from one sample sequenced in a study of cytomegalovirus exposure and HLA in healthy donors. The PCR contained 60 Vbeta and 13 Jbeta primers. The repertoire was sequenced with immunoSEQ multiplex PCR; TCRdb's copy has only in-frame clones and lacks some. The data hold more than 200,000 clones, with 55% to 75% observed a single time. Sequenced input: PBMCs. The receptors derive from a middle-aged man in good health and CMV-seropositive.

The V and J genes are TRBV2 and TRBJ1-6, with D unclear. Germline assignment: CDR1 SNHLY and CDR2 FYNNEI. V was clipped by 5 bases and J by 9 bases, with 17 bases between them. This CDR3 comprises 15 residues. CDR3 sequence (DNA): TGTGCCAGCAGTCAGTTAAAGGCAGGAGGTTCACCCCTCCACTTT. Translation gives CASSQLKAGGSPLHF. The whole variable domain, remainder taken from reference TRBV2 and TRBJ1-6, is EPEVTQTPSHQVTQMGQEVILRCVPISNHLYFYWYRQILGQKVEFLVSFYNNEISEKSEIFDDQFSVERPDGSNFTLKIRSTKLEDSAMYFCASSQLKAGGSPLHFGNGTRLTVT.

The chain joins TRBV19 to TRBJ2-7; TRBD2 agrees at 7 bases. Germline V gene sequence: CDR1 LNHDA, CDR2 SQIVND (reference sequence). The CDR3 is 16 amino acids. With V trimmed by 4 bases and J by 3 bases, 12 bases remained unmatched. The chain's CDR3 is CASSTARGGGSYEQYF. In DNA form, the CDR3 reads TGTGCCAGTAGTACAGCGCGTGGCGGGGGTAGCTACGAGCAGTACTTC.

The CDR3: CASSLPDRVNTGELFF. CDR3 nucleotide sequence: TGTGCCAGCAGTTTACCCGACAGGGTGAACACCGGGGAGCTGTTTTTT. The chain employs TRBV28 and TRBJ2-2; TRBD1 matches at 7 bases. V gave up 2 bases and J gave up 1 base; unmatched junction bases: 4. CDR1 is MDHEN, CDR2 SYDVKM, per germline. The CDR3 runs to 16 residues.

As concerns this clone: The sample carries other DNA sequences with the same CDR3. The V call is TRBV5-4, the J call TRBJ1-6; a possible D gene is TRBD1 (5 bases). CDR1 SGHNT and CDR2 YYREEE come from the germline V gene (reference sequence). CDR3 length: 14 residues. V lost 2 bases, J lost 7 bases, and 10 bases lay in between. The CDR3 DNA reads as TGTGCCAGCAGCTTATTGACAGACAATTCACCCCTCCACTTT. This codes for CASSLLTDNSPLHF.

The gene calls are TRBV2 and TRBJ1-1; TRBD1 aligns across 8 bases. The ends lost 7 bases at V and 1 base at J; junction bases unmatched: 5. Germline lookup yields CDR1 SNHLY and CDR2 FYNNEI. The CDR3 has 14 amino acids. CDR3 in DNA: TGTGCCAGCAAGACCGGGACAGGGAACACTGAAGCTTTCTTT. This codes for CASKTGTGNTEAFF. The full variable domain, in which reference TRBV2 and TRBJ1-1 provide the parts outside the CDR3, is EPEVTQTPSHQVTQMGQEVILRCVPISNHLYFYWYRQILGQKVEFLVSFYNNEISEKSEIFDDQFSVERPDGSNFTLKIRSTKLEDSAMYFCASKTGTGNTEAFFGQGTRLTVV.

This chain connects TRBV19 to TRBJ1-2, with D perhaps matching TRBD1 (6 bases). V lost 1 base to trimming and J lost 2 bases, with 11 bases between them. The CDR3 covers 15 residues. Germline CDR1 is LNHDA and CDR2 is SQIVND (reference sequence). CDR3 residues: CASSIATGPNYGYTF. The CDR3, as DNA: TGTGCCAGTAGTATAGCTACAGGGCCCAACTATGGCTACACCTTC. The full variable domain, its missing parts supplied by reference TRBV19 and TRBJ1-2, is DGGITQSPKYLFRKEGQNVTLSCEQNLNHDAMYWYRQDPGQGLRLIYYSQIVNDFQKGDIAEGYSVSREKKESFPLTVTSAQKNPTAFYLCASSIATGPNYGYTFGSGTRLTVV.

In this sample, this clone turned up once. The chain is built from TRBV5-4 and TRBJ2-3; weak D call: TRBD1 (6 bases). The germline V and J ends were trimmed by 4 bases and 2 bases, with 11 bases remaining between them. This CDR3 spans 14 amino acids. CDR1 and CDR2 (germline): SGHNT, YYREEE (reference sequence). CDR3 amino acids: CASSPGVSTDTQYF. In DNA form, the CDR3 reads TGTGCCAGCAGCCCAGGGGTTTCCACAGATACGCAGTATTTT.

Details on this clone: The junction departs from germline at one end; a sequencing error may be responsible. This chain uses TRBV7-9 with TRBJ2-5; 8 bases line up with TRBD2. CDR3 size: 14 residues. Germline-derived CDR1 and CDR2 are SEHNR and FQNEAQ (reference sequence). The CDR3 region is CASRSGGVLETQYF. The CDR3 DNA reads TGTGCAAGCAGGTCCGGGGGGGTGCTGGAGACCCAGTACTTC.

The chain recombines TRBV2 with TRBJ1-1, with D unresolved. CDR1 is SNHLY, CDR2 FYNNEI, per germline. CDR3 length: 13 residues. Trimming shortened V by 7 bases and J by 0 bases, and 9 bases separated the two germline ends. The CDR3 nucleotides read TGTGCCAGCAACGAGGATTTGAACACTGAAGCTTTCTTT. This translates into CASNEDLNTEAFF.

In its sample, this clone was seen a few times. DNA of the CDR3: TGTGCCAGCAGCTCCGCAGGGAACTATGGCTACACCTTC. This encodes CASSSAGNYGYTF. The chain combines TRBV5-4 with TRBJ1-2; a possible D gene is TRBD1 (5 bases). Per the germline V gene, CDR1 is SGHNT and CDR2 is YYREEE (reference sequence). The CDR3 has 13 residues. Deletions cut 3 bases from V and 2 bases from J, with 8 bases between. The full variable domain, rest sourced from reference TRBV5-4 and TRBJ1-2, is ETGVTQSPTHLIKTRGQQVTLRCSSQSGHNTVSWYQQALGQGPQFIFQYYREEENGRGNFPPRFSGLQFPNYSSELNVNALELDDSALYLCASSSAGNYGYTFGSGTRLTVV.

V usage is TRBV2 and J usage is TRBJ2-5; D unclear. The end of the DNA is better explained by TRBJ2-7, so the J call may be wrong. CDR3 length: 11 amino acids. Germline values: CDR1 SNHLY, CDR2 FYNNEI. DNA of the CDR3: TGTGCCAGCAGTGAATGGGGCGAGCAGTACTTC. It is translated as CASSEWGEQYF.

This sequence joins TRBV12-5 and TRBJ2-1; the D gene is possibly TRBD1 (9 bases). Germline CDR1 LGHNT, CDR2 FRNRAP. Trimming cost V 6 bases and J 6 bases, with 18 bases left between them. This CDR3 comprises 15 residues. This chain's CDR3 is CASGGGDRVSNEQFF. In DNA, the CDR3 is TGTGCTAGTGGCGGGGGGGACAGGGTCAGCAATGAGCAGTTCTTC.

Written as DNA, the CDR3 is TGTGCCAGCAGCGCGGGGACAGGGGTAAAACGTTCCTATAATTCACCCCTCCACTTT. This encodes CASSAGTGVKRSYNSPLHF. The chain employs TRBV9 and TRBJ1-6; 10 bases are shared with TRBD1. CDR1 and CDR2 (germline): SGDLS, YYNGEE. Trimming cost V 3 bases and J 1 base; bases outside gene matches: 10. This CDR3 region has 19 residues.

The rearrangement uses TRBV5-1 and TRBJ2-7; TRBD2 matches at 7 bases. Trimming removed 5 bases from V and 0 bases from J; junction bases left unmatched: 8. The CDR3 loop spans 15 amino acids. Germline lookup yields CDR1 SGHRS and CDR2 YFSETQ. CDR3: CASRRDYQFSYEQYF. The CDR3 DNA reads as TGCGCCAGCAGACGGGACTACCAGTTCTCCTACGAGCAGTACTTC.

CDR3 nucleotides: TGCGCCAGCAGCCAAGACGACAGGGGGCTATCAGATACGCAGTATTTT. Translated, it gives CASSQDDRGLSDTQYF. The chain recombines TRBV4-1 with TRBJ2-3, with 10 bases lining up with TRBD1. V gave up 0 bases and J gave up 4 bases; unmatched junction bases: 4. CDR1 and CDR2 from the germline V gene are MGHRA and YSYEKL. This CDR3 is built from 16 residues.

The DNA for the CDR3 is TGTGCCAGCAGCTCGCGGACAGATAACACTGAAGCTTTCTTT. This translates into CASSSRTDNTEAFF. The rearrangement uses TRBV6-5 and TRBJ1-1, with a tentative D call TRBD1 (6 bases). Trimming took off 6 bases at V and 2 bases at J, with 13 bases between the two ends. Germline V gives CDR1 MNHEY, CDR2 SVGAGI. This CDR3 has 14 residues.

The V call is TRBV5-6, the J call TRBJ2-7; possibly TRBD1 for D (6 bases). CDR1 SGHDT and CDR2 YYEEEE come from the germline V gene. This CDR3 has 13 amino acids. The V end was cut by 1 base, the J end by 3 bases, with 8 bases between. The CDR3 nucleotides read TGTGCCAGCAGCTTGAGGACAGACTACGAGCAGTACTTC. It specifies CASSLRTDYEQYF.

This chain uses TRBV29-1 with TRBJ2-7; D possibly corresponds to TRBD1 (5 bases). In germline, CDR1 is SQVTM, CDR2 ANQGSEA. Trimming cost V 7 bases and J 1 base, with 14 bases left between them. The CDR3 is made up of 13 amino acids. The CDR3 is CSAERAGSYEQYF. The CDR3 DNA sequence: TGCAGCGCCGAAAGGGCAGGGTCCTACGAGCAGTACTTC.

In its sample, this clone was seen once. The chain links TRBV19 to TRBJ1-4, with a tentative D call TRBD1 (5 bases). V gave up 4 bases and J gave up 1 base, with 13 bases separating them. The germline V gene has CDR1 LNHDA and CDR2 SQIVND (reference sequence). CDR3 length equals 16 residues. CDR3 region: CASSTTRQLTNEKLFF. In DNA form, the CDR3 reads TGTGCCAGTAGTACCACAAGACAGCTAACTAATGAAAAACTGTTTTTT.

The CDR3 DNA follows: TGTGCCAGCAGCTTGGACAGGAGTCACAGCAATCAGCCCCAGCATTTT. Translation: CASSLDRSHSNQPQHF. V and J are TRBV5-6 and TRBJ1-5; tentatively, D is TRBD1 (5 bases). Deletions cut 0 bases from V and 1 base from J, with 11 bases between. This CDR3 has 16 residues. Germline V lookup: CDR1 SGHDT, CDR2 YYEEEE.

The CDR3 coding sequence is TGTGCCACCAGCAGAGGACAGGGGCTTAAAGATGAGCAGTTCTTC. It codes for CATSRGQGLKDEQFF. The chain recombines TRBV15 with TRBJ2-1; 8 bases line up with TRBD1. V trimming: 1 base; J trimming: 8 bases; junction bases outside the gene matches: 7. Germline V gene data show CDR1 as LNHNV and CDR2 as YYDKDF (reference sequence). CDR3 length: 15 residues.

CDR3 coding DNA: TGTGCCAGCAGCTTGAGACAGGGTTACAATCAGCCCCAGCATTTT. Protein: CASSLRQGYNQPQHF. J is TRBJ1-5 and V is TRBV13; 7 bases map to TRBD1. After removal of 3 bases from V and 3 bases from J, the junction contained 5 bases not matched to a gene. The CDR3 runs to 15 residues. Germline lookup yields CDR1 PRHDT and CDR2 FYEKMQ (reference sequence).

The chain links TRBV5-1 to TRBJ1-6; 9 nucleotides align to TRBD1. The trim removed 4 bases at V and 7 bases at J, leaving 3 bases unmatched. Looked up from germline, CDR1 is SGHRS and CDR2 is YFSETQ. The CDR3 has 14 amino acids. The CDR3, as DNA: TGCGCCAGCAGCGATGGGACAGGGAATTCACCCCTCCACTTT. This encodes CASSDGTGNSPLHF.

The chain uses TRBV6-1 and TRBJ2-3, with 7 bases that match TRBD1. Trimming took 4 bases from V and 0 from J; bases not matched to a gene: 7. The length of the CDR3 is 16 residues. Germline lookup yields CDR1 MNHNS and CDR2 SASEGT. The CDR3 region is CASSGGWGQSTDTQYF. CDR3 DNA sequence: TGTGCCAGCAGTGGAGGTTGGGGACAGAGCACAGATACGCAGTATTTT.

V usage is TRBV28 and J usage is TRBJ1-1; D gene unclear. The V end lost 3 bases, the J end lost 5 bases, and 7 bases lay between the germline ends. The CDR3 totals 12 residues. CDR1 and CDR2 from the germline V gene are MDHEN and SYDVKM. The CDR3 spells CASSFGETEAFF. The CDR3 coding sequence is TGTGCCAGCAGTTTCGGGGAAACTGAAGCTTTCTTT.

The CDR3: CASSPRRGAYNEQFF. CDR3 sequence (DNA): TGTGCCAGCAGCCCTCGGCGGGGGGCATACAATGAGCAGTTCTTC. This chain links TRBV11-2 with TRBJ2-1; 8 bases fit TRBD2. Germline lookup yields CDR1 SGHAT and CDR2 FQNNGV. This CDR3 is built from 15 residues. The ends lost 5 bases at V and 4 bases at J; junction bases unmatched: 7.